This TCR beta chain is drawn from a study of cytomegalovirus exposure and HLA in healthy donors. About the study: Out of about 190 million T cells, an earlier analysis found around 120 million unique TCR beta sequences in total. HLA-typed donors were the source of some 80 million unique TCRs, which an early data release held.

Primers: 60 Vbeta forward and 13 Jbeta reverse. Clones were read by immunoSEQ multiplex PCR, and TCRdb kept only the in-frame ones, dropping some. The data show about 140,000 clones, roughly three quarters seen once. Concerning this clone itself: Antigen unknown.

The CDR3 contains 13 residues. V shed 10 bases, J shed 4 bases, and the junction held 8 bases outside the gene matches. Per the germline V gene, CDR1 is ENHRY and CDR2 is SYGVKD. Points from the study as a whole: Because they were indistinguishable, some V segments, including TRBV6-2 and TRBV6-3, were excluded. With later analysis, a missense DCLRE1C variant became linked to TCR beta V- and J-gene trimming.

This clonotype was obtained from a female donor in good health and CMV-seronegative. The genes are TRBV10-3 and TRBJ2-7; 9 bases match TRBD1. Sequencing was done on a sample of PBMCs. The CDR3 region has the DNA TGTGCCAGCTCGACAGGGGGAGGTTACGAGCAGTACTTC. As protein: CASSTGGGYEQYF.